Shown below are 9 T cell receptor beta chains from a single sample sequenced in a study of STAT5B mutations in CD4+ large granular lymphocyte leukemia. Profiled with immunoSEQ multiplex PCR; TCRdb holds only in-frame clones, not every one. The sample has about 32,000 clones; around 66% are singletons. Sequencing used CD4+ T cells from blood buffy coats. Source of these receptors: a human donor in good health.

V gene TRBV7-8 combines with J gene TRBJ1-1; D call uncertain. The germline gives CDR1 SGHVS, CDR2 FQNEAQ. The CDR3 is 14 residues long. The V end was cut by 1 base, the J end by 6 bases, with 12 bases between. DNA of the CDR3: TGTGCCAGCAGCTTAGAAGGATTAGTGGCTGAAGCTTTCTTT. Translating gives CASSLEGLVAEAFF.

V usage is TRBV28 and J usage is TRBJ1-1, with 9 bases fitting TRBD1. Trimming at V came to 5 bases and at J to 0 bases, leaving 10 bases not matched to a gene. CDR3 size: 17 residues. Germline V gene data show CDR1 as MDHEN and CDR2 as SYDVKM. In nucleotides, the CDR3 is TGTGCCAGCAGTCCTCCAACAGGGGGCGTCATGAACACTGAAGCTTTCTTT. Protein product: CASSPPTGGVMNTEAFF.

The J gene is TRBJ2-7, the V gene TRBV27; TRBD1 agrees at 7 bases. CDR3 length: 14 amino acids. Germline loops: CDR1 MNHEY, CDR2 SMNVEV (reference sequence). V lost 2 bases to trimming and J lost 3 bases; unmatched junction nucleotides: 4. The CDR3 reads CASSLDRVSYEQYF. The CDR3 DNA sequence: TGTGCCAGCAGTTTAGACAGGGTTAGCTACGAGCAGTACTTC.

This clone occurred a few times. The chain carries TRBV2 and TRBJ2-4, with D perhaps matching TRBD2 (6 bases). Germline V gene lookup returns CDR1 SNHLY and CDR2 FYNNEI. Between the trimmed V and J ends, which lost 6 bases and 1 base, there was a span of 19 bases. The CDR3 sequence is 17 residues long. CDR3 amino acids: CASSLSLVGSAKNIQYF. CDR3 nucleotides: TGTGCCAGCAGCCTAAGCCTCGTCGGGAGTGCCAAAAACATTCAGTACTTC.

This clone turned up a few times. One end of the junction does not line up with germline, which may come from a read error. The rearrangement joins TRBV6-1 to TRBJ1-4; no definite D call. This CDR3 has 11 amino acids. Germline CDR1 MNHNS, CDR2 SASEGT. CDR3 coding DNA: TGTGCCAGCAGTGACTCCCCGCCCCCCTCCTTT. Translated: CASSDSPPPSF.

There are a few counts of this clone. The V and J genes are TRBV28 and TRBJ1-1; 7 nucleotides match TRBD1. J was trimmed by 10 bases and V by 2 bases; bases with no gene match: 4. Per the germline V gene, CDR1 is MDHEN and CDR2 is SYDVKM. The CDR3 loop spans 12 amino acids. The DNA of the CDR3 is TGTGCCAGCAGTTTACTGGGACAGTCAGCTTTCTTT. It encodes CASSLLGQSAFF.

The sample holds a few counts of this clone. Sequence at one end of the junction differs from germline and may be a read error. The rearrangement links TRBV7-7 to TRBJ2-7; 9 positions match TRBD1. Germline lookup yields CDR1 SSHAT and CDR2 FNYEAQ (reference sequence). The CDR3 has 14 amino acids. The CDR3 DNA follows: TGTGCTAGCAGCCCCTTGGGGGACAGGGCCGAGCAGTACTTC. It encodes CASSPLGDRAEQYF.

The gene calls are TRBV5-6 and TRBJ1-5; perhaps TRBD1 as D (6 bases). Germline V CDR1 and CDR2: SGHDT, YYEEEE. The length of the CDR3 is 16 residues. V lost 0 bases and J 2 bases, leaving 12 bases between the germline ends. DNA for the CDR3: TGTGCCAGCAGCTTGGCTGGGGGCTCTGGCAATCAGCCCCAGCATTTT. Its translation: CASSLAGGSGNQPQHF.

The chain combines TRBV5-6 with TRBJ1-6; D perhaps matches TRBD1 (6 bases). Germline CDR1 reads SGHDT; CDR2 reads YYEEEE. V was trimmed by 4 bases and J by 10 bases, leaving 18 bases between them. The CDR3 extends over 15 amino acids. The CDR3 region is CASSPERLQGSPLHF. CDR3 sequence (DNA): TGTGCCAGCAGCCCTGAGAGGCTACAGGGATCACCCCTCCACTTT. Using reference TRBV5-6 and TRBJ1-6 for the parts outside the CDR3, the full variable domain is DAGVTQSPTHLIKTRGQQVTLRCSPKSGHDTVSWYQQALGQGPQFIFQYYEEEERQRGNFPDRFSGHQFPNYSSELNVNALLLGDSALYLCASSPERLQGSPLHFGNGTRLTVT.